Following are 30 T cell receptor beta chains from one sample sequenced in a study of blood T cell repertoires in COVID-19. Generated by immunoSEQ multiplex PCR, the TCRdb table keeps only in-frame clones and is missing some. Among 28,000 or so clones listed, approximately 91% were seen once. The specimen sequenced was peripheral blood. The receptors derive from a man between 60 and 75 years old with COVID-19, enrolled during active disease.

This rearrangement joins TRBV2 to TRBJ1-6; D unclear. Germline V lookup: CDR1 SNHLY, CDR2 FYNNEI. V was clipped by 0 bases and J by 7 bases, with 7 bases between them. This CDR3 is built from 14 residues. The CDR3, as DNA: TGTGCCAGCAGTGAAGCGAGGGTGAATTCACCCCTCCACTTT. It translates to CASSEARVNSPLHF.

This clone was found once. This chain joins TRBV2 and TRBJ1-5; the D is unclear. V was pared by 6 bases and J by 0 bases, with 12 bases between. This CDR3 contains 15 residues. The germline gives CDR1 SNHLY, CDR2 FYNNEI. The CDR3 is CASSDNRGSNQPQHF. In DNA, the CDR3 is TGTGCCAGCAGCGACAATCGGGGTAGCAATCAGCCCCAGCATTTT.

This rearrangement joins TRBV10-1 to TRBJ2-7, with 15 bases fitting TRBD2. After removal of 8 bases from V and 5 bases from J, the junction contained 10 bases not matched to a gene. The CDR3 sequence is 16 residues long. Germline CDR1 is WNHNN and CDR2 is SYGVQD (reference sequence). CDR3 amino acids: CASQFRTSGRANEQYF. CDR3 in DNA: TGCGCCAGCCAATTCCGGACTAGCGGGAGGGCCAACGAGCAGTACTTC.

The chain is built from TRBV28 and TRBJ2-7; no definite D call. The length of the CDR3 is 20 residues. The germline V gene has CDR1 MDHEN and CDR2 SYDVKM. V gave up 5 bases and J gave up 7 bases, with 36 bases separating them. CDR3 sequence (DNA): TGTGCCAGCAGTCTATCCACCCCGAATAAAAACAAGCTATCTCCGCGGGAGCAGTACTTC. Amino acid sequence: CASSLSTPNKNKLSPREQYF. The full variable domain, with the rest looked up from reference TRBV28 and TRBJ2-7, is DVKVTQSSRYLVKRTGEKVFLECVQDMDHENMFWYRQDPGLGLRLIYFSYDVKMKEKGDIPEGYSVSREKKERFSLILESASTNQTSMYLCASSLSTPNKNKLSPREQYFGPGTRLTVT.

The chain combines TRBV28 with TRBJ2-7; TRBD1 agrees at 7 bases. The CDR3 has 16 amino acids. Unmatched junction bases numbered 9, after V lost 4 bases and J lost 0 bases. Germline-derived CDR1 and CDR2 are MDHEN and SYDVKM. This chain's CDR3 is CASSSGQAKSSYEQYF. The CDR3 coding sequence is TGTGCCAGCAGTTCCGGACAGGCGAAGAGCTCCTACGAGCAGTACTTC.

This clone was counted once. The chain has TRBV28 and TRBJ1-5; TRBD1 matches 7 bases. J was trimmed by 7 bases and V by 5 bases; bases with no gene match: 11. From germline, CDR1 is MDHEN and CDR2 SYDVKM. The CDR3 totals 15 residues. The CDR3 protein is CASSPRQGGSQPQHF. The CDR3 region has the DNA TGTGCCAGCAGTCCCCGACAGGGTGGAAGCCAGCCCCAGCATTTT.

The V call is TRBV5-1, the J call TRBJ1-1; TRBD1 aligns across 7 bases. The CDR3 extends over 15 amino acids. From germline, CDR1 is SGHRS and CDR2 YFSETQ. The V and J ends lost 3 bases and 2 bases, in that order; junction bases with no gene match: 7. CDR3 loop: CASSSGQPLNTEAFF. CDR3 DNA: TGCGCCAGCAGCTCGGGACAGCCCCTCAACACTGAAGCTTTCTTT. The full variable domain, its missing parts supplied by reference TRBV5-1 and TRBJ1-1, is KAGVTQTPRYLIKTRGQQVTLSCSPISGHRSVSWYQQTPGQGLQFLFEYFSETQRNKGNFPGRFSGRQFSNSRSEMNVSTLELGDSALYLCASSSGQPLNTEAFFGQGTRLTVV.

The sample holds one count of this clone. The chain has TRBV9 and TRBJ1-5, with D unclear. The CDR3 consists of 14 residues. Germline CDR1 reads SGDLS; CDR2 reads YYNGEE. The V end was cut by 0 bases, the J end by 4 bases, with 8 bases between. The CDR3 bases are TGTGCCAGCAGCGTAGAGGCCGGGAATCAGCCCCAGCATTTT. It encodes CASSVEAGNQPQHF.

J is TRBJ1-2 and V is TRBV7-9; the D gene is possibly TRBD1 (6 bases). CDR1 is SEHNR, CDR2 FQNEAQ, per germline (reference sequence). The CDR3 consists of 12 residues. The V end was cut by 6 bases, the J end by 4 bases, with 9 bases between. The CDR3 DNA is TGTGCCAGCAGTCACAGGGCCTATGGCTACACCTTC. Its translation: CASSHRAYGYTF.

This clone occurred once. The chain recombines TRBV6-1 with TRBJ1-4; no clear D gene. The CDR3 extends over 14 amino acids. Germline V lookup: CDR1 MNHNS, CDR2 SASEGT. Trimming took 1 base from V and 8 from J, leaving 11 bases between them. CDR3 DNA sequence: TGTGCCAGCAGTGAAGGGCAGGTACGGGAAAAACTGTTTTTT. Protein: CASSEGQVREKLFF.

The CDR3 DNA is TGTGCCAGCGGATCCCGGACGGCAGGGGTGGAGGGCTACACCTTC. Protein sequence: CASGSRTAGVEGYTF. The chain combines TRBV27 with TRBJ1-2, with D possibly being TRBD1 (6 bases). Germline assignment: CDR1 MNHEY and CDR2 SMNVEV (reference sequence). This CDR3 is built from 15 residues. V lost 8 bases and J lost 8, with 24 bases in between.

CDR3 sequence: CASSLTGLGGYEQYF. CDR3 in DNA: TGTGCCAGCAGCTTGACCGGACTAGGGGGCTACGAGCAGTACTTC. The chain has TRBV5-4 and TRBJ2-7, with D possibly TRBD2 on 7 matching bases. The germline V gene has CDR1 SGHNT and CDR2 YYREEE (reference sequence). This CDR3 has 15 amino acids. With 1 base removed from V and 3 bases from J, the gap between germline ends came to 14 bases.

The chain has TRBV11-1 and TRBJ1-1; 7 bases line up with TRBD1. The CDR3 is 13 amino acids. Germline CDR1 and CDR2: SGHAT and FQDESV (reference sequence). V gave up 4 bases and J gave up 5 bases; unmatched junction bases: 4. This CDR3 is CASSYTGVTEAFF. For the CDR3, the DNA is TGTGCCAGCAGCTATACAGGGGTAACTGAAGCTTTCTTT.

The chain carries TRBV20-1 and TRBJ1-1; unclear D gene. Germline-derived CDR1 and CDR2 are DFQATT and SNEGSKA (reference sequence). The V and J ends lost 3 bases and 14 bases respectively, with 16 bases between them. The CDR3 runs to 11 residues. The CDR3 here is CSASNSFYQFF. CDR3 DNA: TGCAGTGCTAGTAACAGTTTCTATCAGTTCTTT.

This rearrangement joins TRBV3-1 (or the pseudogene TRBV3-2) to TRBJ1-4, with D maybe TRBD1 (5 bases). This CDR3 comprises 15 residues. Trimming left V 3 bases short and J 8 bases short, with 16 bases between. Germline CDR1 is LGHDT and CDR2 is YNNKEL (reference sequence). The CDR3 is CASSQEAQGDEKLFF. The CDR3 DNA reads as TGTGCCAGCAGCCAGGAAGCCCAGGGTGACGAAAAACTGTTTTTT.

The chain employs TRBV7-9 and TRBJ2-1; TRBD1 aligns across 7 bases. The CDR3 is 19 amino acids. Germline CDR1 reads SEHNR; CDR2 reads FQNEAQ (reference sequence). V shed 2 bases, J shed 4 bases, and the junction held 17 bases outside the gene matches. The CDR3 spells CASSLIFGFGDRLYNEQFF. Here the CDR3 DNA reads TGTGCCAGCAGCTTAATTTTCGGCTTCGGGGACAGACTTTACAATGAGCAGTTCTTC.

V and J are TRBV18 and TRBJ2-7; D is perhaps TRBD1 (5 bases). The CDR3 covers 15 residues. The V gene lost 6 bases and the J gene lost 5 bases, with 20 bases spanning the gap. Germline values: CDR1 KGHSH, CDR2 LQKENI. The CDR3 DNA reads TGTGCCAGCTCTCCCGGACACCCAGGCAGAAACGAGCAGTACTTC. It translates to CASSPGHPGRNEQYF.

This clone was counted between two and nine times. CDR3 sequence (DNA): TGTGCCAGCCTAGCGGGAAACAATGAGCAGTTCTTC. Translation gives CASLAGNNEQFF. This chain links TRBV19 with TRBJ2-1; 9 nucleotides match TRBD2. The germline CDR1 and CDR2 sequences are LNHDA and SQIVND (reference sequence). This CDR3 comprises 12 residues. With V trimmed by 9 bases and J by 5 bases, 2 bases remained unmatched.

The chain combines TRBV6-5 with TRBJ1-6, with TRBD1 identical over 10 bases. V was clipped by 5 bases and J by 9 bases; unmatched bases: 7. The V gene's germline CDR1 is MNHEY and CDR2 SVGAGI. The CDR3 loop spans 15 amino acids. In DNA, the CDR3 is TGTGCCAGCAGTAAATCCCGGGACAGGGGTTCACCCCTCCACTTT. As protein: CASSKSRDRGSPLHF.

The chain has TRBV29-1 and TRBJ2-7, with TRBD2 as a possible D gene (6 bases). Per the germline V gene, CDR1 is SQVTM and CDR2 is ANQGSEA. CDR3 length: 12 amino acids. V gave up 5 bases and J gave up 0 bases, with 8 bases separating them. DNA for the CDR3: TGCAGCGTTAAGACTAGCTCCTACGAGCAGTACTTC. This translates into CSVKTSSYEQYF.

This clone appeared once. The CDR3 protein is CASSYSTSPEQYF. CDR3 DNA: TGTGCCAGCAGTTACTCGACTAGCCCCGAGCAGTACTTC. This sequence joins TRBV6-2 or TRBV6-3 and TRBJ2-7; 7 bases map to TRBD2. Trimming at V came to 0 bases and at J to 6 bases, leaving 2 bases not matched to a gene. Germline assignment: CDR1 MNHEY and CDR2 SVGEGT. The CDR3 runs 13 residues.

Only one count was recorded for this clone. The V gene is TRBV5-8, the J gene TRBJ1-2, with D tentatively TRBD1 (6 bases). CDR1 and CDR2 (germline): SGHTS, YDEGEE. Trimming took off 3 bases at V and 4 bases at J, with 10 bases between the two ends. This CDR3 comprises 13 residues. The DNA for the CDR3 is TGTGCCAGCAGCTCGGGACACCGCTATGGCTACACCTTC. Protein: CASSSGHRYGYTF. Supplemented by reference TRBV5-8 and TRBJ1-2, the full variable domain reads EAGVTQSPTHLIKTRGQQATLRCSPISGHTSVYWYQQALGLGLQFLLWYDEGEERNRGNFPPRFSGRQFPNYSSELNVNALELEDSALYLCASSSGHRYGYTFGSGTRLTVV.

The genes are TRBV7-9 and TRBJ2-1, with TRBD2 identical over 8 bases. Germline V gene sequence: CDR1 SEHNR, CDR2 FQNEAQ (reference sequence). This CDR3 has 14 residues. V shed 8 bases, J shed 4 bases, and the junction held 7 bases outside the gene matches. The CDR3 loop reads CASQSGSLYNEQFF. Here the CDR3 DNA reads TGTGCCAGCCAAAGCGGGAGTTTGTACAATGAGCAGTTCTTC.

Here the CDR3 DNA reads TGCGCCAGCAGCCTGGTCGGGAGCACAGATACGCAGTATTTT. This gives the protein CASSLVGSTDTQYF. This chain links TRBV5-1 with TRBJ2-3, with no clear D. The CDR3 has 14 amino acids. Per the germline V gene, CDR1 is SGHRS and CDR2 is YFSETQ. The V and J ends lost 4 bases and 0 bases respectively, with 9 bases between them.

V and J are TRBV6-2 or TRBV6-3 and TRBJ2-7, with D hard to call. V was clipped by 4 bases and J by 3 bases, with 10 bases between them. There are 13 residues in the CDR3. Germline-derived CDR1 and CDR2 are MNHEY and SVGEGT. CDR3 protein: CASSFGGGYEQYF. DNA for the CDR3: TGTGCCAGCAGTTTTGGCGGTGGCTACGAGCAGTACTTC.

The J gene is TRBJ1-1, the V gene TRBV12-3 or TRBV12-4, with a possible D match to TRBD1 (6 bases). V was cut by 7 bases and J by 1 base, with 10 bases left in between. The CDR3 has 13 residues. The CDR3 DNA is TGTGCCAGCAAGCAGGGGAGGAACACTGAAGCTTTCTTT. This codes for CASKQGRNTEAFF.

The chain uses TRBV5-1 and TRBJ2-3; TRBD1 aligns across 9 bases. The CDR3 is 14 residues long. Losses at the gene ends were 6 bases for V and 3 bases for J; bases not matched to a gene: 5. The germline gives CDR1 SGHRS, CDR2 YFSETQ. CDR3: CASMGQGITDTQYF. For the CDR3, the DNA is TGCGCCAGCATGGGACAGGGTATAACAGATACGCAGTATTTT.

The chain couples TRBV25-1 to TRBJ2-7, with a weak D call TRBD1 (6 bases). The CDR3 spans 13 residues. Deletions cut 4 bases from V and 3 bases from J, with 10 bases between. CDR1 is MGHDK and CDR2 is SYGVNS in the germline V gene. CDR3 in DNA: TGTGCCAGCAGTGCTAGGGGGTACTACGAGCAGTACTTC. Translating gives CASSARGYYEQYF.

This clone has only one observation. The J gene is TRBJ2-1, the V gene TRBV19; 7 nucleotides match TRBD2. The CDR3 contains 14 residues. V lost 7 bases and J lost 6; bases outside the gene matches: 9. Germline loops: CDR1 LNHDA, CDR2 SQIVND (reference sequence). The CDR3 region is CASTALASINEQFF. For the CDR3, the DNA is TGTGCCAGTACGGCACTAGCGAGTATCAATGAGCAGTTCTTC.

The table lists this clone with a few counts. The chain has TRBV3-1 (or the pseudogene TRBV3-2) and TRBJ2-1, with a possible D match to TRBD2 (6 bases). V lost 4 bases and J 7 bases, leaving 17 bases between the germline ends. This CDR3 region has 15 residues. The germline V gene encodes CDR1 LGHDT and CDR2 YNNKEL (reference sequence). The CDR3 region has the DNA TGTGCCAGCAGCCTCCTTGGGTTGGCGGGAAATGAGCAGTTCTTC. It yields the protein CASSLLGLAGNEQFF.